This T cell receptor (beta chain) was observed in a study of neurological immune-mediated disorders. Study observations and caveats: The repertoires of 18 of 34 multiple sclerosis patients were placed by phylogenetic grouping in a single related-CDR3 cluster, which may be a signature.

This clonotype has ten or more counts. As yet, its antigen is unknown. TCRdb re-called the 5' RACE reads with MiXCR, one entry per CDR3 protein. Of roughly 32,000 distinct CDR3 sequences listed, 3.5% to 4% are singletons. V was cut by 4 bases and J by 7 bases, with 14 bases left in between. The CDR3 runs to 14 residues. In germline, CDR1 is LGHDT, CDR2 YNNKEL (reference sequence). The rearrangement links TRBV3-1 to TRBJ1-5; D might be TRBD1 (5 bases). This clonotype was obtained from a man aged 30-40 years with multiple sclerosis. Sequencing input: PBMCs. CDR3 protein: CASSPFTGGQPQHF. The CDR3 region has the DNA TGTGCCAGCAGCCCTTTCACAGGAGGACAGCCCCAGCATTTT.